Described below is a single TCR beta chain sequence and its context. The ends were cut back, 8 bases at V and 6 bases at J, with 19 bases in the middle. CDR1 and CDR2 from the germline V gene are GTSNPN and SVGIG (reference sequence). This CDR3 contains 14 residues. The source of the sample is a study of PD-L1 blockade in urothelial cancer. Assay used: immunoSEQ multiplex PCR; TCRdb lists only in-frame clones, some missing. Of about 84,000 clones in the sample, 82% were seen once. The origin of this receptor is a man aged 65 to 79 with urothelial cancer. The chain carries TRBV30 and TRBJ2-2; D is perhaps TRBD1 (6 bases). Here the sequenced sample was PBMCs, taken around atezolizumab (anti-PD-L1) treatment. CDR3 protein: CAISPGHGAGELFF. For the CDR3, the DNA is TGTGCCATTTCGCCGGGACACGGCGCCGGGGAGCTGTTTTTT.